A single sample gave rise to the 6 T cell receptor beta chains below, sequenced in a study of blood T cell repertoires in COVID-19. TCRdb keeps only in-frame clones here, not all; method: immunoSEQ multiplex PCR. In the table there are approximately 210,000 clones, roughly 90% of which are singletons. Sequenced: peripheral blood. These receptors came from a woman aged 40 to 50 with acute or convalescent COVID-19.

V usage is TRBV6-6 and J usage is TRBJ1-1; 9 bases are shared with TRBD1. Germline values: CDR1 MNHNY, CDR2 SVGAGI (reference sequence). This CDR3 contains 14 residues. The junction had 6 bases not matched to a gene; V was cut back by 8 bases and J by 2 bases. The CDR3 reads CASRRQGENTEAFF. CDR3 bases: TGTGCCAGCCGCCGACAGGGGGAAAACACTGAAGCTTTCTTT.

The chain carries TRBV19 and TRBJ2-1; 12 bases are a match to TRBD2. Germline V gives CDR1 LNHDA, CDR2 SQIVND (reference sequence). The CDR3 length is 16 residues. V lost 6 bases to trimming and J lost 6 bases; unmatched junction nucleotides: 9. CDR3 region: CASSGRLAGDLNEQFF. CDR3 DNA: TGTGCCAGTAGCGGAAGACTAGCGGGGGATCTCAATGAGCAGTTCTTC. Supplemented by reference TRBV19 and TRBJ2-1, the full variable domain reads DGGITQSPKYLFRKEGQNVTLSCEQNLNHDAMYWYRQDPGQGLRLIYYSQIVNDFQKGDIAEGYSVSREKKESFPLTVTSAQKNPTAFYLCASSGRLAGDLNEQFFGPGTRLTVL.

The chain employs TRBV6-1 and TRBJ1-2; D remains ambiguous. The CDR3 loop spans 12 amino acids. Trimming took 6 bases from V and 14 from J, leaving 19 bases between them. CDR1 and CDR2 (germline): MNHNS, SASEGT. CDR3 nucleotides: TGTGCCAGCAGAATCCTTGGAGGGAGAGGGACCTTC. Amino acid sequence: CASRILGGRGTF.

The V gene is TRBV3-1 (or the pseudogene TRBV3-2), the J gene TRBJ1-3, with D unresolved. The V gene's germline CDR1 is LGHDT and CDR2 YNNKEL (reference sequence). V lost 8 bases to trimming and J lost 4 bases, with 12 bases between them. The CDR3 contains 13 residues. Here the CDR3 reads CASHRPGGNTIYF. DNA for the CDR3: TGTGCCAGCCACCGTCCAGGCGGAAACACCATATATTTT.

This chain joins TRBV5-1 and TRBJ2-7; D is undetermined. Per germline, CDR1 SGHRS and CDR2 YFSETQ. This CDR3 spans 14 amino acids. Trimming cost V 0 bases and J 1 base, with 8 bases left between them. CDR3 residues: CASSLDYGSYEQYV. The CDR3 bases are TGCGCCAGCAGCTTGGACTACGGGTCCTACGAGCAGTACGTC.

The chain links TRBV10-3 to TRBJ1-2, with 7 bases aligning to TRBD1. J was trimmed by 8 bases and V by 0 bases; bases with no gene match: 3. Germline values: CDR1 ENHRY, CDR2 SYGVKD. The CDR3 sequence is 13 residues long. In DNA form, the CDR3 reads TGTGCCATCAGTGAGTCACAGGGGAAAGGCTACACCTTC. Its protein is CAISESQGKGYTF.